The present entry profiles one T cell receptor beta chain with its context. This sample is part of a study of blood T cell repertoires in COVID-19. Across the whole study: Sites across the United States, Italy and Spain contributed samples from acute and convalescent COVID-19. Sample material is recorded as cDNA or gDNA derived from T cells, B-cell-depleted T cells, or PBMCs.

As originally analysed: Reference gene primer amplification gave estimated nucleated cell counts. Libraries were prepared by immunoSEQ multiplex PCR; TCRdb keeps only in-frame clonotypes and omits some of them. V and J calls and clone size follow that table, whereas D and trimming were derived from the DNA. The table lists 37,000 or so clones, 89% of them singletons. CDR3 length: 16 amino acids. CDR1 is SGHRS and CDR2 is YFSETQ in the germline V gene. The V segment lost 3 bases and the J segment 6 bases; nucleotides outside the gene matches: 12. The sequencing sample was made of peripheral blood. The V gene is TRBV5-1, the J gene TRBJ2-1, with 7 bases fitting TRBD2. The origin of this receptor is a human donor in a cohort sampled during active COVID-19. CDR3 DNA sequence: TGCGCCAGCAGCTGGGGGGGAATCGGATGGCGCAATGAGCAGTTCTTC. It specifies CASSWGGIGWRNEQFF.